This T cell receptor (beta chain) was sequenced for a study of shared clonotypes between healthy human individuals. About the research overall: The donors, a couple of women and three men, were aged 18 to 49. A donor's plate count was three for CD4 naive and three for CD4 memory; CD8 naive had two and CD8 memory one.

Naive CD8 cells were CD45RO-negative, positively selected for CCR7, excluding terminally differentiated effector memory CD45RA+ cells. Deep was the level at which the assay was run. The data were produced by immunoSEQ multiplex PCR, yet TCRdb's version contains in-frame clones alone and is incomplete. In the table there are some 2.1 million clones, 93% of which are singletons. After removal of 8 bases from V and 7 bases from J, the junction contained 8 bases not matched to a gene. Per germline, CDR1 SGHAT and CDR2 FQNNGV. CDR3 size: 13 residues. Sequencing was carried out using naive CD8+ T cells from PBMCs. The origin of this receptor is a man aged 18 to 29 in good health. Some clones in this sample may be carry-over from other donors' samples. This chain links TRBV11-2 with TRBJ1-1; 9 nucleotides match TRBD1. The CDR3: CASGQGRVGEAFF. The CDR3 DNA reads TGTGCCAGCGGACAGGGGAGGGTTGGTGAAGCTTTCTTT.